This paragraph reports one T cell receptor beta chain. Its binding antigen is unknown. Nothing much larger sits one base from this clone, and base qualities are not available. CDR3 length: 14 amino acids, cysteine to phenylalanine. Only the CDR3 portion is preserved as DNA: 42 bases, with reading frame beginning at the first base. The germline V gene supplies CDR1 MDHEN and CDR2 SYDVKM. Here V drops 9 bases and J drops 5 bases, and the junction holds 10 bases not matched to any gene. This specimen belongs to a study of CD8 T cells in ankylosing spondylitis (dated by TCRdb to about 2017). Describing the broader study: The study profiled T cell receptor beta repertoires in healthy donors and ankylosing spondylitis patients to find disease-linked TCR variants. The full study cohort was made up of about two dozen ankylosing spondylitis patients and approximately 100 healthy donors. Peripheral blood was sampled, and synovial fluid was also collected from ankylosing spondylitis patients. Study-wide findings and limitations: Some of the motif variants had been reported before in the synovial fluid and blood of reactive arthritis patients, a finding that suggests common disease-initiation mechanisms. Blood from ankylosing spondylitis patients appeared to be characterized by a TCR beta motif composed of roughly eight highly homologous amino acid variants. The disease-linked clones had a CD8+ phenotype and were found at relatively low frequencies in peripheral blood. The disease-linked clones were reported to be significantly enriched in matched synovial fluid samples from ankylosing spondylitis patients.

Sequencing was performed on an Illumina MiSeq. Quantitative 5'-RACE with molecular barcodes was used to prepare TCR beta libraries. As for how the authors treated the data: A new computational method, built on a probabilistic model of VDJ rearrangement, was used to identify disease-linked TCR variants. The public sequencing data were trimmed at Q25 with fastp and processed into clonotypes with MiXCR by TCRdb, which kept only in-frame beta chains. Merged by CDR3 protein, the rows form single entries marked with the most common genes and DNA. The V and J calls come from TCRdb's annotation, not from the publication. The sample table lists 25,000 or so distinct CDR3 sequences, roughly 8.6% of them with a count of one. The ten largest clonotypes hold more than 25% of the sample.

Sequencing was carried out using blood. The chain is assembled from TRBV28 and TRBJ1-5; 7 middle bases align to TRBD1. This TCR derives from a male donor with ankylosing spondylitis or in good health (not recorded which). The nucleotides read TGTGCCAGTCGAACAGGGGACGTATATCAGCCCCAGCATTTT. It translates to CASRTGDVYQPQHF.